The 4 T cell receptor beta chains listed next were all sequenced from one sample in a study of cytomegalovirus exposure and HLA in healthy donors. 60 Vbeta and 13 Jbeta primers were used in PCR. Profiled with immunoSEQ multiplex PCR; TCRdb holds only in-frame clones, not every one. The sample holds roughly 140,000 clones, almost 80% seen once. Sequences were obtained from PBMCs. These receptors were obtained from a woman in her 30s in good health and CMV-seronegative.

The chain's CDR3 is CAWSMPGAPSNYGYTF. DNA of the CDR3: TGTGCCTGGAGTATGCCAGGGGCGCCATCTAACTATGGCTACACCTTC. The chain has TRBV30 and TRBJ1-2, with D perhaps TRBD1 (6 bases). In germline, CDR1 is GTSNPN, CDR2 SVGIG (reference sequence). V lost 2 bases, J lost 0 bases, and 16 bases lay in between. The CDR3 is made up of 16 amino acids.

The J gene is TRBJ2-7, the V gene TRBV19; TRBD1 matches 11 bases. V shed 5 bases, J shed 3 bases, and the junction held 6 bases outside the gene matches. The CDR3 contains 15 residues. Germline CDR1 and CDR2: LNHDA and SQIVND (reference sequence). The CDR3 nucleotides are TGTGCCAGTAGTGTATCCGGGACAGGGGGCTACGAGCAGTACTTC. The encoded protein is CASSVSGTGGYEQYF. The variable domain in full, completed from reference TRBV19 and TRBJ2-7, reads DGGITQSPKYLFRKEGQNVTLSCEQNLNHDAMYWYRQDPGQGLRLIYYSQIVNDFQKGDIAEGYSVSREKKESFPLTVTSAQKNPTAFYLCASSVSGTGGYEQYFGPGTRLTVT.

The chain links TRBV18 to TRBJ2-7, with a possible D match to TRBD1 (5 bases). CDR1 KGHSH and CDR2 LQKENI come from the germline V gene. Trimming took off 2 bases at V and 3 bases at J, with 8 bases between the two ends. This CDR3 region has 13 residues. In DNA form, the CDR3 reads TGTGCCAGCTCACCAGGGGCAGACTACGAGCAGTACTTC. It specifies CASSPGADYEQYF.

This rearrangement joins TRBV27 to TRBJ1-2, with 11 bases fitting TRBD1. CDR1 is MNHEY and CDR2 is SMNVEV in the germline V gene (reference sequence). Losses at the gene ends were 6 bases for V and 6 bases for J; bases not matched to a gene: 12. The CDR3 contains 16 residues. CDR3 region: CASSRRTGGNGNGYTF. CDR3 bases: TGTGCCAGCAGCCGGAGGACAGGGGGCAACGGGAATGGCTACACCTTC.